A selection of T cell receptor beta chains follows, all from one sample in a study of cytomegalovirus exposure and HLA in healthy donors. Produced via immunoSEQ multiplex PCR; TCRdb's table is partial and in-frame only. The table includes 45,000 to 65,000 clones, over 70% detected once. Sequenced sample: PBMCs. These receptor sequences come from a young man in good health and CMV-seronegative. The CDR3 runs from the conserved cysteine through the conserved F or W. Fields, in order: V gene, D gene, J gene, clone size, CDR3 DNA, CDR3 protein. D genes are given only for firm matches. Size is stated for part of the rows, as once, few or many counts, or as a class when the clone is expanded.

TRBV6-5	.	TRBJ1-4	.	TGTGCCAGCAGTTACTCCGGAGGAGAACATGAAAAACTGTTTTTT	CASSYSGGEHEKLFF
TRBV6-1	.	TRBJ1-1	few	TGTGCCAGCAGTGAAGGAGGAGTACAAGTTAAAGGAGCTTTCTTT	CASSEGGVQVKGAFF
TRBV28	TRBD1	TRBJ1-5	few	TGTGCCAGCAGTCCTGGGACAGGGAACCAGCCCCAGCATTTT	CASSPGTGNQPQHF
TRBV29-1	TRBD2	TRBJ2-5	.	TGCAGCGTTGCGACGACTAGCGGATCCCAAGAGACCCAGTACTTC	CSVATTSGSQETQYF
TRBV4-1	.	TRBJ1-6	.	TGCGCCAGCAGCCCTGGACAGAGCTCCTATAATTCACCCCTCCACTTT	CASSPGQSSYNSPLHF
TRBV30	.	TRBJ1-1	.	TGTGCCTGGAGTAAGGGAGAGAACACTGAAGCTTTCTTT	CAWSKGENTEAFF
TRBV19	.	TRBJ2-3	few	TGTGCCAGTAGTACCGCCCCAATGGGACAAGGACCGGTCACAGATACGCAGTATTTT	CASSTAPMGQGPVTDTQYF
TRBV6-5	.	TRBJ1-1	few	TGTGCCAGCAGCCGACTCCCACCCTACACTGAAGCTTTCTTT	CASSRLPPYTEAFF
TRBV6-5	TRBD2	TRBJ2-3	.	TGTGCCAGCAGCCGTGGACTAGCGGACACAGATACGCAGTATTTT	CASSRGLADTDTQYF
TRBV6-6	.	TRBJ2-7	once	TGTGCCAGCAGTCGCAGCTCCGGGGGCTACGAGCAGTACTTC	CASSRSSGGYEQYF
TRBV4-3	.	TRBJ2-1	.	TGCGCCAGCAGCCAAGAGGGGCGGGGCTACAATGAGCAGTTCTTC	CASSQEGRGYNEQFF
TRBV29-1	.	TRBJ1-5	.	TGCAGCGTGGGGCAAGGGGGACAGCCCCAGCATTTT	CSVGQGGQPQHF
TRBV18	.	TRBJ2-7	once	TGTGCCAGCTCACCACAGGAGAGCTACGAGCAGTACTTC	CASSPQESYEQYF
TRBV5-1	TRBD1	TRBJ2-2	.	TGCGCCAGCAGCTTGGCCGCGGACAGGCCTTCCGGGGAGCTGTTTTTT	CASSLAADRPSGELFF
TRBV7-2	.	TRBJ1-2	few	TGTGCCAGCAGCTTAGCGGGCAACTATGGCTACACCTTC	CASSLAGNYGYTF
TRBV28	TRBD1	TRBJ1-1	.	TGTGCCAGCAGTTCGGGACAGGTTGGGAACACTGAAGCTTTCTTT	CASSSGQVGNTEAFF
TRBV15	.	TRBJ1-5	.	TGTGCCACCAGAGTGTCGGGGAATCAGCCCCAGCATTTT	CATRVSGNQPQHF
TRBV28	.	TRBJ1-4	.	TGTGCCAGCAGTACCTACGAGGGGGTGCGAGAAAAACTGTTTTTT	CASSTYEGVREKLFF
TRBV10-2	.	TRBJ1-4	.	TGCGCCAGCAGCCGGAGTTTGGCTAATGAAAAACTGTTTTTT	CASSRSLANEKLFF
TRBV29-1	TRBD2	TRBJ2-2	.	TGCAGCGCCCCGACTAGCGGGAGGGAGGGCGGGGAGCTGTTTTTT	CSAPTSGREGGELFF
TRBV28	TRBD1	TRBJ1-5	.	TGTGCCAGCAGATACCTCAGGGGGAGCAATCAGCCCCAGCATTTT	CASRYLRGSNQPQHF
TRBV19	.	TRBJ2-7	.	TGTGCCAGTAGTACTCCGGGAGAGCACTACGAGCAGTACTTC	CASSTPGEHYEQYF
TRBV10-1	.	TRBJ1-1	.	TGCGCCAGCAGTGAGCGACAGATTAACACTGAAGCTTTCTTT	CASSERQINTEAFF
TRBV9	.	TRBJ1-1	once	TGTGCCAGCAGCGTAGATGGCGGGGGGTCTGAAGCTTTCTTT	CASSVDGGGSEAFF
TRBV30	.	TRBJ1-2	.	TGTGCCTGGAGACCGACAGTCGGAGGCTACACCTTC	CAWRPTVGGYTF
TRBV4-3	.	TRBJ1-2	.	TGCGCCAGCAGCCAAGACTGGGGTTTCGGGGTTAATGGCTACACCTTC	CASSQDWGFGVNGYTF
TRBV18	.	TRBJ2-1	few	TGTGCCAGCTCACCTCAGAATGAGCAGTTCTTC	CASSPQNEQFF
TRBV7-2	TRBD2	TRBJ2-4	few	TGTGCCAGCAGCGGCCGGGGGGGAAGAACAGCCAAAAACATTCAGTACTTC	CASSGRGGRTAKNIQYF
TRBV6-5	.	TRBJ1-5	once	TGTGCCAGCAGATTCACAGGGAATGGCAATCAGCCCCAGCATTTT	CASRFTGNGNQPQHF
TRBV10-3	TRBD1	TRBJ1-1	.	TGTGCCACCGGACAGGGGGCGAACACTGAAGCTTTCTTT	CATGQGANTEAFF
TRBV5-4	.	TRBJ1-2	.	TGTGCCAGCAGCCGACCTGGGACTTCCAACTATGGCTACACCTTC	CASSRPGTSNYGYTF
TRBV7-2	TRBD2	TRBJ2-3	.	TGTGCCAGCAGCATGACAGGGAGCGGGAGGCGTGGTGGCACAGATACGCAGTATTTT	CASSMTGSGRRGGTDTQYF
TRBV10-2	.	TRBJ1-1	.	TGCGCCAGCAGTTTCTCCGGGACATCCCAAGAAGCTTTCTTT	CASSFSGTSQEAFF
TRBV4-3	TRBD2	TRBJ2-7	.	TGCGCCAGCAGCCCGGGACTAGCGGGAGTGTACGAGCAGTACTTC	CASSPGLAGVYEQYF
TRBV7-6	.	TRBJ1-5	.	TGTGCCAGCAGCTTAGCGGGGGGGGTAGGGCAGCCCCAGCATTTT	CASSLAGGVGQPQHF
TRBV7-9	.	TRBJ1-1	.	TGTGCCAGCAGCTTTGTCCCCGTAGAGAACACTGAAGCTTTCTTT	CASSFVPVENTEAFF
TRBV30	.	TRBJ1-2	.	TGTGCCTATCCCGACCAGGCGGGTGGCTACACCTTC	CAYPDQAGGYTF
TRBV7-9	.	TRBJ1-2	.	TGTGCCAGCAGCTTAAGTGGGCAATCAAATGGCTACACCTTC	CASSLSGQSNGYTF
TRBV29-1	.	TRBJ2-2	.	TGCAGCGTTGCAGGGGGGTCGCCCACCGGGGAGCTGTTTTTT	CSVAGGSPTGELFF
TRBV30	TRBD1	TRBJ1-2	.	TGTGCCTGTCCCTACAGGGGGCTCTATGGCTACACCTTC	CACPYRGLYGYTF
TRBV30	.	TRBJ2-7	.	TGTGCCTGGAGTGTCAGGAGGGGCGAGCAGTACTTC	CAWSVRRGEQYF
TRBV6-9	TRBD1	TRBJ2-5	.	TGTGCCGGCAAGGACAGGGAAGAGACCCAGTACTTC	CAGKDREETQYF
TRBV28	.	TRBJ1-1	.	TGTGCCAGCCTTTCCCCAGGGGAGAGCACTGAAGCTTTCTTT	CASLSPGESTEAFF
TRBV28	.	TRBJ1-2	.	TGTGCCAGCAGAGAAACAGGGACGTTTTGGGGCTACACCTTC	CASRETGTFWGYTF
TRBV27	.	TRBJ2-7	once	TGTGCCAGCTCTGCCGGGGCCTACGAGCAGTACTTC	CASSAGAYEQYF
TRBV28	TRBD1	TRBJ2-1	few	TGTGCCAGCAGTTTAAACTGGCAGGGGGCTGATGAGCAGTTCTTC	CASSLNWQGADEQFF